This TCR beta chain was recovered during a study of T cell responses to AZD1222 COVID-19 vaccine. Study-wide points: None of the repertoires were sampled until the peak T cell response had passed.

The CDR3 loop spans 14 amino acids. Germline V gene lookup returns CDR1 SGHRS and CDR2 YFSETQ. V lost 0 bases and J 2 bases, leaving 9 bases between the germline ends. Concerning this clone itself: Its antigen is unknown.

Using immunoSEQ multiplex PCR, the repertoire was profiled, and TCRdb retains in-frame clones only, with some absent. The sample lists over 100,000 clones; about 85% were seen once. The sequences come from peripheral blood, collected on day 0 of AZD1222 vaccination. The V and J genes are TRBV5-1 and TRBJ2-7, with no clear D. The receptor comes from an adult in good health. The CDR3 DNA reads as TGCGCCAGCAGCTTGGGGGTCCGAACCTACGAGCAGTACTTC. Translation: CASSLGVRTYEQYF.